Listed here are 31 T cell receptor beta chains from one sample, sequenced in a study of identical twins (dated by TCRdb to about 2016). Library preparation used 5' RACE. The sample was run on an Illumina HiSeq 2000. The public sequencing data were trimmed at Q25 with fastp and processed into clonotypes with MiXCR by TCRdb, which kept only in-frame beta chains. One record per CDR3 amino acid sequence lists the most common genes and DNA. The sample records about 520,000 distinct CDR3 sequences, under 25% of which are singletons. The top ten clones comprise under 0.95% of the sample. These data are also associated with another study on T cells expressing NK-cell markers.

The material sequenced was CD4+ T cells sorted from blood. The receptors stem from a woman under 30 in good health.

CDR3 DNA sequence: TGTGCCAGCAGCCAAGGGGCGATTAGTTCCTACAATGAGCAGTTCTTC. Protein product: CASSQGAISSYNEQFF. This chain joins TRBV14 and TRBJ2-1; no reliable D call. There are 16 residues in the CDR3. The germline gives CDR1 SGHDN, CDR2 FVKESK. The V gene lost 1 base and the J gene lost 1 base, with 11 bases spanning the gap.

This chain uses TRBV3-1 with TRBJ2-7; D unresolved. Per the germline V gene, CDR1 is LGHDT and CDR2 is YNNKEL (reference sequence). The ends were cut back, 0 bases at V and 3 bases at J, with 9 bases in the middle. The CDR3 is 14 residues long. CDR3 region: CASSQDLPNYEQYF. Here the CDR3 DNA reads TGTGCCAGCAGCCAAGATTTACCTAACTACGAGCAGTACTTC.

The chain uses TRBV15 and TRBJ2-7; D is possibly TRBD1 (5 bases). Trimming left V 5 bases short and J 3 bases short, with 11 bases between. The CDR3 is 13 residues long. Germline assignment: CDR1 LNHNV and CDR2 YYDKDF (reference sequence). The CDR3 spells CATSPGHGYEQYF. The DNA for the CDR3 is TGTGCCACCAGCCCTGGACATGGCTACGAGCAGTACTTC. Looking up the rest from reference TRBV15 and TRBJ2-7 gives the full variable domain: DAMVIQNPRYQVTQFGKPVTLSCSQTLNHNVMYWYQQKSSQAPKLLFHYYDKDFNNEADTPDNFQSRRPNTSFCFLDIRSPGLGDTAMYLCATSPGHGYEQYFGPGTRLTVT.

This clonotype has only a few counts. V and J are TRBV6-5 and TRBJ2-5; 7 bases line up with TRBD1. The junction had 6 bases not matched to a gene; V was cut back by 2 bases and J by 3 bases. The germline CDR1 and CDR2 sequences are MNHEY and SVGAGI. The CDR3 covers 15 residues. The CDR3 protein is CASSYHRDREETQYF. For the CDR3, the DNA is TGTGCCAGCAGTTACCACAGGGACAGAGAAGAGACCCAGTACTTC.

The chain recombines TRBV3-1 with TRBJ2-3; the match to TRBD2 covers 11 bases. After removal of 5 bases from V and 2 bases from J, the junction contained 6 bases not matched to a gene. The V gene's germline CDR1 is LGHDT and CDR2 YNNKEL (reference sequence). This CDR3 spans 16 amino acids. The CDR3: CASSSGLAVPTDTQYF. Written as DNA, the CDR3 is TGTGCCAGCAGCTCGGGACTAGCGGTCCCCACAGATACGCAGTATTTT.

The V call is TRBV20-1, the J call TRBJ2-5; 8 bases are shared with TRBD1. The CDR3 is made up of 15 amino acids. Germline trimming cut 3 bases from V and 5 bases from J; bases unmatched to any gene: 11. The V gene's germline CDR1 is DFQATT and CDR2 SNEGSKA (reference sequence). This CDR3 reads CSARGLRTGWETQYF. In DNA, the CDR3 is TGCAGTGCTAGGGGCCTTCGGACAGGGTGGGAGACCCAGTACTTC.

This chain uses TRBV5-6 with TRBJ2-3, with D uncertain. Germline-derived CDR1 and CDR2 are SGHDT and YYEEEE. This CDR3 is built from 14 residues. Deletions cut 6 bases from V and 6 bases from J, with 17 bases between. This CDR3 is CASTLHLQSDTQYF. CDR3 sequence (DNA): TGTGCCAGCACCCTACACCTTCAAAGCGATACGCAGTATTTT. The whole variable domain, filled in from reference TRBV5-6 and TRBJ2-3, reads DAGVTQSPTHLIKTRGQQVTLRCSPKSGHDTVSWYQQALGQGPQFIFQYYEEEERQRGNFPDRFSGHQFPNYSSELNVNALLLGDSALYLCASTLHLQSDTQYFGPGTRLTVL.

The rearrangement uses TRBV6-5 and TRBJ2-6; D is unresolved. The CDR3 consists of 13 residues. Deletions cut 2 bases from V and 10 bases from J, with 9 bases between. Germline V gene lookup returns CDR1 MNHEY and CDR2 SVGAGI. The CDR3 loop is CASSYGRWNVLTF. The CDR3 DNA follows: TGTGCCAGCAGTTACGGCCGGTGGAACGTCCTGACTTTC.

V usage is TRBV3-1 and J usage is TRBJ1-1; D uncertain. Per germline, CDR1 LGHDT and CDR2 YNNKEL (reference sequence). V shed 1 base and J shed 0 bases, with 3 bases lying between them. This CDR3 region has 13 residues. The CDR3 loop reads CASSQVVNTEAFF. In DNA form, the CDR3 reads TGTGCCAGCAGCCAAGTGGTGAACACTGAAGCTTTCTTT.

For this clonotype: At one end, the junction sequence differs from germline, possibly due to a read error. The chain links TRBV7-7 to TRBJ2-7; D remains ambiguous. Per the germline V gene, CDR1 is SSHAT and CDR2 is FNYEAQ (reference sequence). The CDR3 length is 13 residues. The CDR3 spells CASSPQIETEQYF. The DNA for the CDR3 is TGTGCTAGCAGCCCCCAAATCGAAACCGAGCAGTACTTC.

In this sample, this clonotype turned up many times. The chain carries TRBV10-3 and TRBJ2-7, with a weak D call TRBD2 (5 bases). This CDR3 has 13 amino acids. The germline V gene has CDR1 ENHRY and CDR2 SYGVKD. V dropped 4 bases and J dropped 4 bases, with 11 bases sitting between them. The CDR3 DNA follows: TGTGCCATCAGTGTCGAGGGAGCGTACGAGCAGTACTTC. It translates to CAISVEGAYEQYF.

This clonotype turned up a few times. The chain recombines TRBV10-3 with TRBJ2-5, with 12 bases fitting TRBD1. The germline V gene encodes CDR1 ENHRY and CDR2 SYGVKD. There are 15 residues in the CDR3. Trimming removed 7 bases from V and 5 bases from J; junction bases left unmatched: 8. The CDR3 here is CAITSGTGGTETQYF. The CDR3 DNA follows: TGTGCCATCACCTCCGGGACAGGGGGCACGGAGACCCAGTACTTC.

The chain carries TRBV6-5 and TRBJ2-5; 9 bases are shared with TRBD1. This CDR3 is 16 amino acids long. The junction had 8 bases not matched to a gene; V was cut back by 3 bases and J by 3 bases. CDR1 and CDR2 from the germline V gene are MNHEY and SVGAGI. This CDR3 is CASSYNIRDREETQYF. CDR3 sequence (DNA): TGTGCCAGCAGTTATAACATCCGGGACAGGGAAGAGACCCAGTACTTC.

This clonotype came up a few times. This chain links TRBV6-2 or TRBV6-3 with TRBJ1-2; a possible D gene is TRBD1 (6 bases). This CDR3 spans 13 amino acids. Trimming shortened V by 8 bases and J by 3 bases, and 13 bases separated the two germline ends. CDR1 is MNHEY, CDR2 SVGEGT, per germline. This CDR3 reads CASGQPSYYGYTF. The CDR3 DNA reads as TGTGCCAGCGGACAGCCATCCTACTATGGCTACACCTTC.

This clonotype was recorded a few times. V and J are TRBV4-2 and TRBJ2-7; D is perhaps TRBD1 or TRBD2 (6 bases each). The CDR3 loop spans 16 amino acids. Germline V gives CDR1 LGHNA, CDR2 YNFKEQ. V was pared by 0 bases and J by 4 bases, with 16 bases between. The CDR3 nucleotides are TGTGCCAGCAGCCAAGATGGGGGGACAAACCCTTACGAGCAGTACTTC. This sequence encodes CASSQDGGTNPYEQYF.

The sample holds a few counts of this clonotype. The chain is built from TRBV18 and TRBJ2-7, with 12 bases aligning to TRBD2. The J segment lost 6 bases and the V segment lost 4 bases, leaving 4 bases of the junction unmatched. Germline V CDR1 and CDR2: KGHSH, LQKENI. The CDR3 totals 14 residues. CDR3 residues: CASSQRLAGVEQYF. CDR3 DNA sequence: TGTGCCAGCTCACAAAGACTAGCGGGAGTCGAGCAGTACTTC.

This clonotype was seen a few times. This chain joins TRBV6-5 and TRBJ1-2; D remains unclear. The CDR3 is made up of 13 amino acids. Germline CDR1 is MNHEY and CDR2 is SVGAGI. With 3 bases removed from V and 0 bases from J, the gap between germline ends came to 5 bases. CDR3 DNA sequence: TGTGCCAGCAGTTATGACACTAACTATGGCTACACCTTC. Translated, it gives CASSYDTNYGYTF.

The chain carries TRBV30 and TRBJ2-2; 12 nucleotides align to TRBD1. V shed 3 bases and J 6 bases; nucleotides not matched to a gene: 2. Germline values: CDR1 GTSNPN, CDR2 SVGIG (reference sequence). The CDR3 is 14 residues long. CDR3 sequence reads: CAWRGQGAPGELFF. The CDR3 DNA reads as TGTGCCTGGAGGGGACAGGGGGCTCCCGGGGAGCTGTTTTTT.

This rearrangement joins TRBV10-3 to TRBJ2-1; TRBD2 aligns across 7 bases. The CDR3 consists of 15 residues. J lost 10 bases, V lost 0 bases, and 9 bases had no gene match. Germline lookup yields CDR1 ENHRY and CDR2 SYGVKD. The DNA for the CDR3 is TGTGCCATCAGTGAGTCGACTTCACCTAGCGGCGAGCAGTTCTTC. This codes for CAISESTSPSGEQFF.

This clonotype was seen many times. The chain joins TRBV15 to TRBJ2-2, with D hard to call. Germline CDR1 and CDR2: LNHNV and YYDKDF (reference sequence). V was clipped by 4 bases and J by 1 base, with 4 bases between them. This CDR3 region has 13 residues. For the CDR3, the DNA is TGTGCCACCAGCAATGAGAACACCGGGGAGCTGTTTTTT. It specifies CATSNENTGELFF. The full variable domain, in which reference TRBV15 and TRBJ2-2 provide the parts outside the CDR3, is DAMVIQNPRYQVTQFGKPVTLSCSQTLNHNVMYWYQQKSSQAPKLLFHYYDKDFNNEADTPDNFQSRRPNTSFCFLDIRSPGLGDTAMYLCATSNENTGELFFGEGSRLTVL.

This clonotype turned up a few times. CDR3 sequence reads: CSAWTSGITYNEQFF. The CDR3 DNA sequence: TGCAGCGCGTGGACTAGCGGGATCACCTACAATGAGCAGTTCTTC. The chain combines TRBV29-1 with TRBJ2-1, with 12 bases aligning to TRBD2. V shed 7 bases and J 2 bases; nucleotides not matched to a gene: 6. CDR3 length equals 15 residues. Germline CDR1 and CDR2: SQVTM and ANQGSEA.

The chain uses TRBV7-6 and TRBJ2-1; 16 bases match TRBD2. This CDR3 comprises 19 residues. V gave up 5 bases and J gave up 7 bases; unmatched junction bases: 14. Looked up from germline, CDR1 is SGHVS and CDR2 is FNYEAQ. CDR3 residues: CASSTTPGLAGGPGNEQFF. DNA for the CDR3: TGTGCCAGCAGCACGACTCCGGGACTAGCGGGAGGGCCGGGGAATGAGCAGTTCTTC.

The rearrangement uses TRBV2 and TRBJ1-4; TRBD1 matches at 8 bases. Germline CDR1 reads SNHLY; CDR2 reads FYNNEI. The CDR3 runs to 12 residues. The J segment lost 8 bases and the V segment lost 10 bases, leaving 6 bases of the junction unmatched. Here the CDR3 reads CATRQGREKLFF. The CDR3 coding sequence is TGTGCCACTCGACAGGGGCGGGAAAAACTGTTTTTT.

This clonotype was detected ten times or more. The chain links TRBV3-1 to TRBJ2-7; no definite D call. CDR1 LGHDT and CDR2 YNNKEL come from the germline V gene (reference sequence). The CDR3 totals 13 residues. Trimming pared 2 bases from V and 7 bases from J, leaving 12 bases between. CDR3 bases: TGTGCCAGCAGCCAAAGAAGTGGTAGTGAGCAGTACTTC. It translates to CASSQRSGSEQYF.

The chain employs TRBV7-8 and TRBJ2-3, with D maybe TRBD2 (5 bases). Germline CDR1 reads SGHVS; CDR2 reads FQNEAQ. This CDR3 spans 15 amino acids. Between the trimmed V and J ends, which lost 2 bases and 4 bases, there was a span of 13 bases. In DNA form, the CDR3 reads TGTGCCAGCAGCTTACCCGGGGTAATTTCAGATACGCAGTATTTT. This sequence encodes CASSLPGVISDTQYF.

A few counts support this clonotype. The DNA of the CDR3 is TGCAGTGCCTTCCACCCCGAAAACCCACATGGCTACACCTTC. It translates to CSAFHPENPHGYTF. V and J are TRBV20-1 and TRBJ1-2; D gene ambiguous. CDR3 length: 14 residues. The V end was cut by 6 bases, the J end by 6 bases, with 20 bases between. Germline CDR1 reads DFQATT; CDR2 reads SNEGSKA (reference sequence).

This chain connects TRBV12-3 or TRBV12-4 to TRBJ2-2; D gene unclear. Trimming shortened V by 2 bases and J by 1 base, and 5 bases separated the two germline ends. The CDR3 runs 14 residues. The CDR3 coding sequence is TGTGCCAGCAGTTTACCCATGAACACCGGGGAGCTGTTTTTT. Its protein is CASSLPMNTGELFF.

CDR3 bases: TGTGCCAGCTATTATCAGGATCACTATGGCTACACCTTC. The encoded protein is CASYYQDHYGYTF. This rearrangement joins TRBV12-3 or TRBV12-4 to TRBJ1-2, with unresolved D. The CDR3 runs to 13 residues. V was pared by 8 bases and J by 3 bases, with 13 bases between.

This chain connects TRBV4-2 to TRBJ1-1; D call uncertain. The CDR3 totals 15 residues. CDR1 and CDR2 from the germline V gene are LGHNA and YNFKEQ. V lost 0 bases and J 1 base, leaving 9 bases between the germline ends. CDR3 sequence: CASSQDLGRNTEAFF. In nucleotides, the CDR3 is TGTGCCAGCAGCCAAGATCTAGGGAGGAACACTGAAGCTTTCTTT.

The V gene is TRBV27, the J gene TRBJ2-1; 10 bases match TRBD1. The CDR3 spans 14 residues. Germline CDR1 and CDR2: MNHEY and SMNVEV (reference sequence). V trimming: 5 bases; J trimming: 8 bases; junction bases outside the gene matches: 6. CDR3 sequence: CASSIGDRGDEQFF. The CDR3 DNA sequence: TGTGCCAGCAGTATAGGGGACAGGGGCGATGAGCAGTTCTTC.

The chain is built from TRBV4-3 and TRBJ1-1, with D unclear. Germline V gene data show CDR1 as LGHNA and CDR2 as YSLEER. The CDR3 consists of 16 residues. Trimming pared 0 bases from V and 1 base from J, leaving 12 bases between. This CDR3 is CASSQDEVGRNTEAFF. The CDR3 DNA is TGCGCCAGCAGCCAAGATGAGGTAGGCAGGAACACTGAAGCTTTCTTT.